This is a list of T cell receptor beta chains from one sample in a study of blood T cell repertoires in COVID-19. Libraries were prepared by immunoSEQ multiplex PCR; TCRdb keeps only in-frame clonotypes and omits some of them. Of fewer than 200,000 clones in the sample, approximately 87% were seen once. The sample consisted of peripheral blood. The receptors here all came from a woman in her 70s with COVID-19, enrolled during active disease. The CDR3 runs from the conserved cysteine through the conserved F or W. Each record gives: CDR3 DNA, CDR3 protein, D gene, J gene, V gene, clone size. D genes are given only for firm matches. Clone sizes are given selectively: once, few, many, or a class where the clone is expanded.

CDR3 DNA: TGTGCCAGCAGTGAGGATTTTTTGGGCCGGAACTATGGCTACACCTTC
CDR3 protein: CASSEDFLGRNYGYTF
D gene: .
J gene: TRBJ1-2
V gene: TRBV6-1
clone size: .

CDR3 DNA: TGTGCCAGCAGCCCGACGGGGTACACCGGGGAGCTGTTTTTT
CDR3 protein: CASSPTGYTGELFF
D gene: .
J gene: TRBJ2-2
V gene: TRBV6-2/TRBV6-3
clone size: once

CDR3 DNA: TGCGCCAGCAGCCCCAAACCCGGGGACTCAGTGGGGTCGAACACTGAAGCTTTCTTT
CDR3 protein: CASSPKPGDSVGSNTEAFF
D gene: .
J gene: TRBJ1-1
V gene: TRBV4-1
clone size: .

CDR3 DNA: TGTGCCAGCAGCCCAAGACTAGCGGGAGGGAGGGATACGCAGTATTTT
CDR3 protein: CASSPRLAGGRDTQYF
D gene: TRBD2
J gene: TRBJ2-3
V gene: TRBV7-3
clone size: .

CDR3 DNA: TGTGCCTGGAGATACAGGGGGCGGGGTGAAAAACTGTTTTTT
CDR3 protein: CAWRYRGRGEKLFF
D gene: TRBD1
J gene: TRBJ1-4
V gene: TRBV30
clone size: .

CDR3 DNA: TGTGCCAGCAGTAACGGACTAGCGGCTAGCACAGATACGCAGTATTTT
CDR3 protein: CASSNGLAASTDTQYF
D gene: TRBD2
J gene: TRBJ2-3
V gene: TRBV2
clone size: .

CDR3 DNA: TGTGCCAGCAGCCAACAGGCCGTGCAGTACTTC
CDR3 protein: CASSQQAVQYF
D gene: .
J gene: TRBJ2-7
V gene: TRBV14
clone size: .

CDR3 DNA: TGTGCCAGCAGCTTAGCTTCGGACAGGGGGTTCGAGCAGTACTTC
CDR3 protein: CASSLASDRGFEQYF
D gene: TRBD1
J gene: TRBJ2-7
V gene: TRBV7-6
clone size: .

CDR3 DNA: TGTGCCACCAGTGATTATGGGGCAGGGCACAATGAGCAGTTCTTC
CDR3 protein: CATSDYGAGHNEQFF
D gene: .
J gene: TRBJ2-1
V gene: TRBV24-1
clone size: few

CDR3 DNA: TGTGCCAGCTCACCACCGGGGGCAGGCAATCAGCCCCAGCATTTT
CDR3 protein: CASSPPGAGNQPQHF
D gene: .
J gene: TRBJ1-5
V gene: TRBV18
clone size: .

CDR3 DNA: TGTGCCAGCAGTATGTCAGGGGTCCATAGCAATCAGCCCCAGCATTTT
CDR3 protein: CASSMSGVHSNQPQHF
D gene: .
J gene: TRBJ1-5
V gene: TRBV21-1
clone size: once

CDR3 DNA: TGTGCCAGCAGCCCTCCCGGGCTAGCGGGAGAGCAGTACTTC
CDR3 protein: CASSPPGLAGEQYF
D gene: TRBD2
J gene: TRBJ2-7
V gene: TRBV7-9
clone size: .

CDR3 DNA: TGTGCCAGTAGATATGGGACAGAGAACTATGGCTACACCTTC
CDR3 protein: CASRYGTENYGYTF
D gene: TRBD1
J gene: TRBJ1-2
V gene: TRBV19
clone size: .

CDR3 DNA: TGTGCCAGCAGTCCCTTTGGACAGGGCGGCAATCAGCCCCAGCATTTT
CDR3 protein: CASSPFGQGGNQPQHF
D gene: TRBD1
J gene: TRBJ1-5
V gene: TRBV28
clone size: .

CDR3 DNA: TGTGCCAGCAGCCCCGGGTTTACGGCGGGGATTGGGGGTGAGCAGTACTTC
CDR3 protein: CASSPGFTAGIGGEQYF
D gene: .
J gene: TRBJ2-7
V gene: TRBV11-2
clone size: .

CDR3 DNA: TGTGCCAGCAGTTTAGCGCTTGGGCACTCGTACTTC
CDR3 protein: CASSLALGHSYF
D gene: .
J gene: TRBJ2-4
V gene: TRBV12-3/TRBV12-4
clone size: .

CDR3 DNA: TGTGCCAGCAGCGGGGGACTCCTCCCGAGGAACATTCAGTACTTC
CDR3 protein: CASSGGLLPRNIQYF
D gene: .
J gene: TRBJ2-4
V gene: TRBV6-5
clone size: .

CDR3 DNA: TGCGCCAGCAGCCATCCCGGGGCCGGGACACCGAAAAGGGACACTGAAGCTTTCTTT
CDR3 protein: CASSHPGAGTPKRDTEAFF
D gene: .
J gene: TRBJ1-1
V gene: TRBV4-1
clone size: .

CDR3 DNA: TGTGCCAGCTCACCGTCCTCTGGTGGGGGGACTGAAGCTTTCTTT
CDR3 protein: CASSPSSGGGTEAFF
D gene: .
J gene: TRBJ1-1
V gene: TRBV18
clone size: .

CDR3 DNA: TGTGCCAGCAGCTTGGAGCAGGGTCGTTCACCCCTCCACTTT
CDR3 protein: CASSLEQGRSPLHF
D gene: .
J gene: TRBJ1-6
V gene: TRBV5-4
clone size: .

CDR3 DNA: TGTGCCAGCAGCCGACCACGCATACTAGCGGTGGGACCAGATACGCAGTATTTT
CDR3 protein: CASSRPRILAVGPDTQYF
D gene: TRBD2
J gene: TRBJ2-3
V gene: TRBV6-6
clone size: .

CDR3 DNA: TGTGCCAGCAGTTTAAGGGCTAGCTTTAACTACGAGCAGTACTTC
CDR3 protein: CASSLRASFNYEQYF
D gene: .
J gene: TRBJ2-7
V gene: TRBV28
clone size: .

CDR3 DNA: TGTGCCAGCAAGTCAGGTGGGAATGAGCAGTTCTTC
CDR3 protein: CASKSGGNEQFF
D gene: .
J gene: TRBJ2-1
V gene: TRBV3-1/TRBV3-2
clone size: .

CDR3 DNA: TGTGCCAGCAGCTTAGGTGCAGGGTCGGATGAGCAGTTCTTC
CDR3 protein: CASSLGAGSDEQFF
D gene: .
J gene: TRBJ2-1
V gene: TRBV11-3
clone size: .

CDR3 DNA: TGTGCCAGCAGCGTAGCAGGGATCGCCGCGAATGAGCAGTTCTTC
CDR3 protein: CASSVAGIAANEQFF
D gene: .
J gene: TRBJ2-1
V gene: TRBV9
clone size: .

CDR3 DNA: TGTGCCAGCGGGACAGGATCAAGCAATCAGCCCCAGCATTTT
CDR3 protein: CASGTGSSNQPQHF
D gene: TRBD1
J gene: TRBJ1-5
V gene: TRBV28
clone size: once

CDR3 DNA: TGTGCCAGCAGCTCGGGGGACAGGGGGCTTGGCTACACCTTC
CDR3 protein: CASSSGDRGLGYTF
D gene: TRBD1
J gene: TRBJ1-2
V gene: TRBV7-9
clone size: .

CDR3 DNA: TGTGCCAGTACTACGGAAAGGGGGCCCCAGCATTTT
CDR3 protein: CASTTERGPQHF
D gene: .
J gene: TRBJ1-5
V gene: TRBV19
clone size: .

CDR3 DNA: TGCGCCAGCAGCTTGGGTGGACAGCGCTACGAGCAGTACTTC
CDR3 protein: CASSLGGQRYEQYF
D gene: .
J gene: TRBJ2-7
V gene: TRBV5-1
clone size: .

CDR3 DNA: TGCGCCAGCAGCCTGCTAGCGCGGGTTGGGGGGGCCAACGTCCTGACTTTC
CDR3 protein: CASSLLARVGGANVLTF
D gene: .
J gene: TRBJ2-6
V gene: TRBV4-1
clone size: .

CDR3 DNA: TGTGCCAGCAGCTTAAGCGGCGGATCAGGGGTCGCTTTCTTT
CDR3 protein: CASSLSGGSGVAFF
D gene: .
J gene: TRBJ1-1
V gene: TRBV7-3
clone size: .

CDR3 DNA: TGTGCCAGCAGTTTTTTAGGGGAAGAGAACACTGAAGCTTTCTTT
CDR3 protein: CASSFLGEENTEAFF
D gene: .
J gene: TRBJ1-1
V gene: TRBV28
clone size: .

CDR3 DNA: TGTGCCAGTAGTCAGCCTGGGGGCGCGGTTGAAGCTTTCTTT
CDR3 protein: CASSQPGGAVEAFF
D gene: .
J gene: TRBJ1-1
V gene: TRBV19
clone size: .

CDR3 DNA: TGCGCCAGCAGCTTGGGGTCGGGGACAGGGGGCCGAGCTAACTATGGCTACACCTTC
CDR3 protein: CASSLGSGTGGRANYGYTF
D gene: TRBD1
J gene: TRBJ1-2
V gene: TRBV5-1
clone size: .

CDR3 DNA: TGCGCCAGCAGCCCCAGGGGGCAATACTACGAGCAGTACTTC
CDR3 protein: CASSPRGQYYEQYF
D gene: TRBD1
J gene: TRBJ2-7
V gene: TRBV5-1
clone size: once

CDR3 DNA: TGCGCCAGCAGCTTGGAGACAGGGTTCGCTGAAGCTTTCTTT
CDR3 protein: CASSLETGFAEAFF
D gene: TRBD1
J gene: TRBJ1-1
V gene: TRBV5-1
clone size: .

CDR3 DNA: TGTGCCAGCAGTGACGACAGCGAGCCACCCCTCCACTTT
CDR3 protein: CASSDDSEPPLHF
D gene: .
J gene: TRBJ1-6
V gene: TRBV2
clone size: .

CDR3 DNA: TGTGCCACCAGCAGAGACCGGGCTAGCGGGAGTGGCAATGAGCAGTTCTTC
CDR3 protein: CATSRDRASGSGNEQFF
D gene: TRBD2
J gene: TRBJ2-1
V gene: TRBV15
clone size: .

CDR3 DNA: TGTGCCAGCAGCTTAGCAGGAGGTCGCTACGAGCAGTACTTC
CDR3 protein: CASSLAGGRYEQYF
D gene: .
J gene: TRBJ2-7
V gene: TRBV7-9
clone size: once

CDR3 DNA: TGTGCCAGCTCACCCCAGGGGTGGAATTCACCCCTCCACTTT
CDR3 protein: CASSPQGWNSPLHF
D gene: .
J gene: TRBJ1-6
V gene: TRBV18
clone size: .

CDR3 DNA: TGTGCCAGCAGTTTTAGGGGAATCAATCAGCCCCAGCATTTT
CDR3 protein: CASSFRGINQPQHF
D gene: .
J gene: TRBJ1-5
V gene: TRBV28
clone size: once

CDR3 DNA: TGTGCCAGCAGTATCCGGAGAGCGATGAACACTGAAGCTTTCTTT
CDR3 protein: CASSIRRAMNTEAFF
D gene: .
J gene: TRBJ1-1
V gene: TRBV27
clone size: .

CDR3 DNA: TGCGCCAGCAGCTTGGACAGCGGGAGTTCCTACGAGCAGTACTTC
CDR3 protein: CASSLDSGSSYEQYF
D gene: TRBD2
J gene: TRBJ2-7
V gene: TRBV5-1
clone size: .

CDR3 DNA: TGTGCCAGCAGCTTTCAGGGGAAAGTGAACACTGAAGCTTTCTTT
CDR3 protein: CASSFQGKVNTEAFF
D gene: .
J gene: TRBJ1-1
V gene: TRBV7-2
clone size: .

CDR3 DNA: TGTGCCAGCAGCCAAATAGGCACAGATACGCAGTATTTT
CDR3 protein: CASSQIGTDTQYF
D gene: .
J gene: TRBJ2-3
V gene: TRBV3-1/TRBV3-2
clone size: .

CDR3 DNA: TGCGCCAGCAGGGGACAGGTATCTCAAGAGACCCAGTACTTC
CDR3 protein: CASRGQVSQETQYF
D gene: TRBD1
J gene: TRBJ2-5
V gene: TRBV5-1
clone size: .

CDR3 DNA: TGTGCCAGTAGCTGGACAGGTCTTAGGAACGAGCAGTACTTC
CDR3 protein: CASSWTGLRNEQYF
D gene: TRBD1
J gene: TRBJ2-7
V gene: TRBV19
clone size: once

CDR3 DNA: TGTGCCAGCAGCTTGGCTAGCGGGAGCCACGAGCAGTACTTC
CDR3 protein: CASSLASGSHEQYF
D gene: TRBD2
J gene: TRBJ2-7
V gene: TRBV7-2
clone size: .

CDR3 DNA: TGTGCCAGCCGACGGAGGACGACAGGGGGCACCAATGAGCAGTTCTTC
CDR3 protein: CASRRRTTGGTNEQFF
D gene: TRBD1
J gene: TRBJ2-1
V gene: TRBV7-8
clone size: .

CDR3 DNA: TGTGCCAGCAGCCCGGCAGACAGGATTAATGAAAAACTGTTTTTT
CDR3 protein: CASSPADRINEKLFF
D gene: .
J gene: TRBJ1-4
V gene: TRBV7-9
clone size: .

CDR3 DNA: TGTGCCTGCCGGGGAGGAGAGTACACTGAAGCTTTCTTT
CDR3 protein: CACRGGEYTEAFF
D gene: .
J gene: TRBJ1-1
V gene: TRBV19
clone size: .

CDR3 DNA: TGTGCCAGCAGTTTGCGGGGGGGCTACGAGCAGTACTTC
CDR3 protein: CASSLRGGYEQYF
D gene: TRBD2
J gene: TRBJ2-7
V gene: TRBV27
clone size: once

CDR3 DNA: TGTGCCAGCAGCCGTTCTAGCGGGAGCTCCTACGAGCAGTACTTC
CDR3 protein: CASSRSSGSSYEQYF
D gene: TRBD2
J gene: TRBJ2-7
V gene: TRBV28
clone size: .

CDR3 DNA: TGTGCCACGCTAGCATCAGGGGTTCTGGCAGATACGCAGTATTTT
CDR3 protein: CATLASGVLADTQYF
D gene: .
J gene: TRBJ2-3
V gene: TRBV2
clone size: .

CDR3 DNA: TGTGCCAGCAGCTTAGCGATACTAGCGGGAGGCGAGCAGTACTTC
CDR3 protein: CASSLAILAGGEQYF
D gene: TRBD2
J gene: TRBJ2-7
V gene: TRBV7-9
clone size: once

CDR3 DNA: TGCGCCAGCAGCCAAGAAGGTAGCCAGCCCCAGCATTTT
CDR3 protein: CASSQEGSQPQHF
D gene: .
J gene: TRBJ1-5
V gene: TRBV4-1
clone size: .

CDR3 DNA: TGTGCCTGGAGTGTTGGGAGTGGCTACACCTTC
CDR3 protein: CAWSVGSGYTF
D gene: .
J gene: TRBJ1-2
V gene: TRBV30
clone size: few

CDR3 DNA: TGTGCCAGCAGTCTCACGGACAGCTCCTATAATTCACCCCTCCACTTT
CDR3 protein: CASSLTDSSYNSPLHF
D gene: .
J gene: TRBJ1-6
V gene: TRBV6-6
clone size: .

CDR3 DNA: TGCGCCAGCAGCCCGGGCGGGAGCTCCTACGAGCAGTACTTC
CDR3 protein: CASSPGGSSYEQYF
D gene: TRBD2
J gene: TRBJ2-7
V gene: TRBV5-1
clone size: few

CDR3 DNA: TGTGCCAGCTCCTCTACCCGGAACTATGGCTACACCTTC
CDR3 protein: CASSSTRNYGYTF
D gene: .
J gene: TRBJ1-2
V gene: TRBV11-3
clone size: once